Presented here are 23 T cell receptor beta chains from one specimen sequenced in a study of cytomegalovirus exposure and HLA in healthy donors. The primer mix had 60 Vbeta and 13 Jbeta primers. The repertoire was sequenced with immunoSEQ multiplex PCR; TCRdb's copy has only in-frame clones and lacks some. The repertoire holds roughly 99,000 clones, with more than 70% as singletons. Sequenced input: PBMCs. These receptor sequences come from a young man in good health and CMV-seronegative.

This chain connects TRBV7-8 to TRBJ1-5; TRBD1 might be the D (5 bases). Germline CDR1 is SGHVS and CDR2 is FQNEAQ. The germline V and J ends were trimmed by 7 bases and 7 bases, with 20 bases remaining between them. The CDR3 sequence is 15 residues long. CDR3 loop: CASNPGAGIGQPQHF. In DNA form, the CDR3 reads TGTGCCAGCAACCCTGGGGCAGGGATCGGGCAGCCCCAGCATTTT.

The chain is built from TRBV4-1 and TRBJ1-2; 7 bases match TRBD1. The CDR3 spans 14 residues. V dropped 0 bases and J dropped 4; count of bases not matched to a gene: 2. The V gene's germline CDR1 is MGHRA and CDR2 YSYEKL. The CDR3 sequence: CASSQDAGGYGYTF. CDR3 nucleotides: TGCGCCAGCAGCCAAGATGCAGGGGGCTATGGCTACACCTTC.

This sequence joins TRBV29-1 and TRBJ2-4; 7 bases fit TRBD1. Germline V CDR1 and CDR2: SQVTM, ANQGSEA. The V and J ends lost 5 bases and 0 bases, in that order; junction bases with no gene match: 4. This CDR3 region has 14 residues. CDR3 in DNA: TGCAGCGTTCCGGACAGGCTAGCCAAAAACATTCAGTACTTC. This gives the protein CSVPDRLAKNIQYF.

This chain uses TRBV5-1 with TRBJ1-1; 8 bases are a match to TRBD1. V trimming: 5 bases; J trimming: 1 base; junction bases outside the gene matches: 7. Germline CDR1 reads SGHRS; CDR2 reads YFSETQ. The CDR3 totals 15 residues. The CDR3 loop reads CASRRQGSANTEAFF. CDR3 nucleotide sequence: TGCGCCAGCAGAAGACAGGGGTCCGCGAACACTGAAGCTTTCTTT.

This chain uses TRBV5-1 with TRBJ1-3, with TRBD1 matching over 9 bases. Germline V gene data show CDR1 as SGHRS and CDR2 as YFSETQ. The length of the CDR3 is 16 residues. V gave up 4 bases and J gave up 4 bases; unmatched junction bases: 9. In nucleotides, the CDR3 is TGCGCCAGCAGCCCGGCGACCGGGACAGGGGGAAACACCATATATTTT. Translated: CASSPATGTGGNTIYF.

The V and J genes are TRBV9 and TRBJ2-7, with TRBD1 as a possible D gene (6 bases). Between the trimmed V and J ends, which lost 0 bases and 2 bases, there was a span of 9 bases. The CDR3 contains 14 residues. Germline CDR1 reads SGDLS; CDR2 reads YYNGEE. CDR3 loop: CASSVEGGPYEQYF. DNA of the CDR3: TGTGCCAGCAGCGTAGAAGGGGGTCCCTACGAGCAGTACTTC.

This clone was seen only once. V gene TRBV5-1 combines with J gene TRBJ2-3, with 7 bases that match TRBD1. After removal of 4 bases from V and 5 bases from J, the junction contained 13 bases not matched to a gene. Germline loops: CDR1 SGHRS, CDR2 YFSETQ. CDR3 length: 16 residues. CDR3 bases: TGCGCCAGCAGCGTACAGCCGGGACAGAACGGAGATACGCAGTATTTT. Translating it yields CASSVQPGQNGDTQYF. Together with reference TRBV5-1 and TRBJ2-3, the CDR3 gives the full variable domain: KAGVTQTPRYLIKTRGQQVTLSCSPISGHRSVSWYQQTPGQGLQFLFEYFSETQRNKGNFPGRFSGRQFSNSRSEMNVSTLELGDSALYLCASSVQPGQNGDTQYFGPGTRLTVL.

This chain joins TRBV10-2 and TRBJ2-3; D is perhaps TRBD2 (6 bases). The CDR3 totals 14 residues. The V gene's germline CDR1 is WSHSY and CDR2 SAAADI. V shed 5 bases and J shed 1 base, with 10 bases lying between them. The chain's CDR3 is CASSPSGRTDTQYF. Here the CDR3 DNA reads TGCGCCAGCAGTCCCAGCGGGCGCACAGATACGCAGTATTTT.

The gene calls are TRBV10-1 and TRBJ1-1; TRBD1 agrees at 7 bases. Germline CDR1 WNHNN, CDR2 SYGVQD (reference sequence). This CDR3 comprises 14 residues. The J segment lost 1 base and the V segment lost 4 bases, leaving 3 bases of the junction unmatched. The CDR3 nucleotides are TGCGCCAGCAGTGGGGACAGAGCGAACACTGAAGCTTTCTTT. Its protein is CASSGDRANTEAFF.

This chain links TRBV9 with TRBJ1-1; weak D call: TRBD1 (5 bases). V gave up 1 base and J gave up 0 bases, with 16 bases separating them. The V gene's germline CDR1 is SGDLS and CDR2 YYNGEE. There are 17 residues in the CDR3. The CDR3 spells CASSVTGTAPVNTEAFF. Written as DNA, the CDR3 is TGTGCCAGCAGCGTAACCGGGACTGCCCCTGTGAACACTGAAGCTTTCTTT.

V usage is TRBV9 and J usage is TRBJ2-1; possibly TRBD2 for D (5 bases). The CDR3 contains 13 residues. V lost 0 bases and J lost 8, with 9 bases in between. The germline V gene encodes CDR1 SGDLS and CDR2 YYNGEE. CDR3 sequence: CASSVVGVDEQFF. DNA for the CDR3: TGTGCCAGCAGCGTAGTGGGAGTCGATGAGCAGTTCTTC.

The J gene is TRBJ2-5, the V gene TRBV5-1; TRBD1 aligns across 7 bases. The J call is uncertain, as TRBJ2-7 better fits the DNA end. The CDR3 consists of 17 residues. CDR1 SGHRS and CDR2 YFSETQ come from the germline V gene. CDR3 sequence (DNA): TGCGCCAGCAGCTTTACAGGGGCGGCTCGGGGCTCCTACGAGCAGTACTTC. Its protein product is CASSFTGAARGSYEQYF.

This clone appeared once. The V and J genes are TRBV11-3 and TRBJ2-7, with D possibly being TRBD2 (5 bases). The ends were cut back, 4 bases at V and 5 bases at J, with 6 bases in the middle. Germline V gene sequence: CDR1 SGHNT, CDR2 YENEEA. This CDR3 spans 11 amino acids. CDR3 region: CASSSGDEQYF. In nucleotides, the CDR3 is TGTGCCAGCAGCTCCGGGGACGAGCAGTACTTC.

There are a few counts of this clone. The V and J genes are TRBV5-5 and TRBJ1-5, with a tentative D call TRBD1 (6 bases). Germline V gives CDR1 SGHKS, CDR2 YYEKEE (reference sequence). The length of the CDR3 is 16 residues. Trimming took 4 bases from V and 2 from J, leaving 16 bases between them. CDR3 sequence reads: CASSPRDIRGNQPQHF. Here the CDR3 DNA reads TGTGCCAGCAGCCCGAGGGACATTCGAGGCAATCAGCCCCAGCATTTT.

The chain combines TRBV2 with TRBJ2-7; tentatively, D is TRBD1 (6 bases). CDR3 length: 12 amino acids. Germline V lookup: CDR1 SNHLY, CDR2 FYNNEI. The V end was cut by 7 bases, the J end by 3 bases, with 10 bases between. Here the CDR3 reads CASKGQNYEQYF. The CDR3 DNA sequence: TGTGCCAGCAAAGGACAGAACTACGAGCAGTACTTC.

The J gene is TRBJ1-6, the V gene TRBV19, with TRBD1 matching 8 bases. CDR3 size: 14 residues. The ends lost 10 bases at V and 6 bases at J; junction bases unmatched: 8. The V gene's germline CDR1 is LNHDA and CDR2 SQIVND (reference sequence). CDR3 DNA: TGTGCCACAAAAACGGACAGGGCTAATTCACCCCTCCACTTT. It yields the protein CATKTDRANSPLHF. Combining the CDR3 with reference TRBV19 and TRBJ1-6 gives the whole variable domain DGGITQSPKYLFRKEGQNVTLSCEQNLNHDAMYWYRQDPGQGLRLIYYSQIVNDFQKGDIAEGYSVSREKKESFPLTVTSAQKNPTAFYLCATKTDRANSPLHFGNGTRLTVT.

The chain's CDR3 is CASSLPSLAGGPYEQYF. In DNA form, the CDR3 reads TGTGCCAGCAGTTTACCCTCTCTAGCGGGAGGGCCTTACGAGCAGTACTTC. The chain uses TRBV28 and TRBJ2-7; 12 bases agree with TRBD2. This CDR3 has 17 amino acids. V shed 2 bases, J shed 4 bases, and the junction held 9 bases outside the gene matches. CDR1 and CDR2 (germline): MDHEN, SYDVKM.

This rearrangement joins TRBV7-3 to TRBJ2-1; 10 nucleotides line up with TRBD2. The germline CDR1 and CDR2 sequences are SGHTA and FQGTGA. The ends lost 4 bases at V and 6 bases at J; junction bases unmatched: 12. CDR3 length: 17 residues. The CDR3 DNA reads TGTGCCAGCAGCTCGACCAAACCTAGCGGGGGAGCCAATGAGCAGTTCTTC. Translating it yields CASSSTKPSGGANEQFF.

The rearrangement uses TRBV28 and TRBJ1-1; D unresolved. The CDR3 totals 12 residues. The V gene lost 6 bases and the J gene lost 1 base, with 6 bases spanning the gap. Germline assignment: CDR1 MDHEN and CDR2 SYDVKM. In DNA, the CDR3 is TGTGCCAGCAGCGGAGGGAACACTGAAGCTTTCTTT. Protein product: CASSGGNTEAFF. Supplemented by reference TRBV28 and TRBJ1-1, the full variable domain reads DVKVTQSSRYLVKRTGEKVFLECVQDMDHENMFWYRQDPGLGLRLIYFSYDVKMKEKGDIPEGYSVSREKKERFSLILESASTNQTSMYLCASSGGNTEAFFGQGTRLTVV.

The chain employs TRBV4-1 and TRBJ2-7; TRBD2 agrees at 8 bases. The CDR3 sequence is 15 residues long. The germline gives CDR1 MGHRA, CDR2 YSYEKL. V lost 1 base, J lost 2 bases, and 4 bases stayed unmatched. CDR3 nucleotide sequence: TGCGCCAGCAGCCAAGGCGGGAGGCCCCCCTACGAGCAGTACTTC. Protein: CASSQGGRPPYEQYF.

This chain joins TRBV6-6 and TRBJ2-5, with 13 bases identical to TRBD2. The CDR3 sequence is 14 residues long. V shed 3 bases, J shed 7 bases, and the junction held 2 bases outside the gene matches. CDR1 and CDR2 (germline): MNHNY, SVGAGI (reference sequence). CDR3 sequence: CASSYGTSGTTQYF. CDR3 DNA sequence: TGTGCCAGCAGTTATGGGACTAGCGGGACGACCCAGTACTTC.

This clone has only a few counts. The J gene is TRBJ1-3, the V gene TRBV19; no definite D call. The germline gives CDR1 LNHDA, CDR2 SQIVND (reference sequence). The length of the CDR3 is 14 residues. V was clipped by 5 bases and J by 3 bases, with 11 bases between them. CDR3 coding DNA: TGTGCCAGTAGTCCCGCGGGTCTTGGAAACACCATATATTTT. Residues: CASSPAGLGNTIYF.

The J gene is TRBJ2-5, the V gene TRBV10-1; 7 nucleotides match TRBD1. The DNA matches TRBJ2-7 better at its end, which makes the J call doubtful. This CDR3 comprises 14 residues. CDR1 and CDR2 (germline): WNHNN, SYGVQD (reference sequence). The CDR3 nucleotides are TGCGCCAGCAGTGACCCCGGGACAGCCTACGAGCAGTACTTC. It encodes CASSDPGTAYEQYF.